The next 14 T cell receptor beta chains were all read from a single sample in a study of breast tumors, draining lymph nodes, adjacent tissues (dated by TCRdb to 2016 to 2017). Lymph node samples were obtained from the axillary draining lymph nodes of breast cancer patients. Libraries were constructed by multiplex PCR. Reads for this sample came from an Illumina HiSeq 2000. The public reads were reprocessed in TCRdb via fastp at Q25 and MiXCR, keeping in-frame beta chains. Each CDR3 protein appears once, grouped with its most common genes and DNA. The sample contains under 150,000 distinct CDR3 sequences, about 20% of them found a single time. The top ten constitute roughly 3.5% of the sample. Sequencing was performed on axillary lymph node tissue. The source is a female donor with breast cancer. Some clones in this sample may be carry-over from other donors' samples.

This clonotype was counted many times. This rearrangement joins TRBV30 to TRBJ1-6; possibly TRBD1 for D (5 bases). CDR3 size: 13 residues. Germline CDR1 GTSNPN, CDR2 SVGIG (reference sequence). V was pared by 1 base and J by 7 bases, with 8 bases between. The CDR3 loop is CAWSEGANSPLHF. The CDR3 DNA reads as TGTGCCTGGAGTGAAGGGGCAAATTCACCCCTCCACTTT.

V gene TRBV20-1 combines with J gene TRBJ1-1; TRBD1 aligns across 7 bases. This CDR3 comprises 11 residues. Trimming took 1 base from V and 11 from J; bases not matched to a gene: 4. Germline CDR1 and CDR2: DFQATT and SNEGSKA (reference sequence). The CDR3 sequence is CSARATGTAFF. The CDR3 nucleotides read TGCAGTGCTAGAGCGACAGGGACGGCTTTCTTT.

This clonotype was picked up many times. CDR3 coding DNA: TGTGCCAGTGGTGCGGGGACAAATAGCAATCAGCCCCAGCATTTT. This translates into CASGAGTNSNQPQHF. This chain joins TRBV2 and TRBJ1-5, with TRBD1 as a possible D gene (6 bases). The CDR3 extends over 15 amino acids. Between the trimmed V and J ends, which lost 9 bases and 0 bases, there was a span of 15 bases. From germline, CDR1 is SNHLY and CDR2 FYNNEI.

At least ten counts were recorded for this clonotype. V is TRBV24-1 and J is TRBJ2-5; 14 nucleotides agree with TRBD2. CDR3 length: 18 residues. Per germline, CDR1 KGHDR and CDR2 SFDVKD. Trimming took 3 bases from V and 1 from J; bases not matched to a gene: 6. The CDR3 sequence is CATSDPGLAGGPQETQYF. CDR3 bases: TGTGCCACCAGTGATCCCGGACTAGCGGGGGGCCCCCAAGAGACCCAGTACTTC.

The sample holds many counts of this clonotype. The chain has TRBV19 and TRBJ1-5; D gene unclear. CDR3 length: 14 residues. Germline CDR1 LNHDA, CDR2 SQIVND (reference sequence). Trimming pared 5 bases from V and 5 bases from J, leaving 13 bases between. The CDR3 sequence: CASSPGRVHQPQHF. The CDR3 nucleotides are TGTGCCAGTAGTCCCGGACGGGTCCATCAGCCCCAGCATTTT.

This clonotype has ten or more counts. This sequence joins TRBV6-1 and TRBJ2-5; D is unresolved. The V end lost 4 bases, the J end lost 1 base, and 7 bases lay between the germline ends. This CDR3 has 13 amino acids. From germline, CDR1 is MNHNS and CDR2 SASEGT. CDR3 DNA sequence: TGTGCCAGCAGTGCCGAAGTCCAAGAGACCCAGTACTTC. Translation gives CASSAEVQETQYF.

Concerning this clonotype itself: A much larger clone lies one base from this, so it may be a read error. This sequence joins TRBV7-2 and TRBJ2-3, with 10 bases aligning to TRBD2. Per the germline V gene, CDR1 is SGHTA and CDR2 is FQGNSA. There are 16 residues in the CDR3. The CDR3 sequence: CANSLVAGGSTDTQYF. The CDR3 DNA reads as TGTGCCAACAGCTTAGTAGCGGGAGGTAGCACAGATACGCAGTATTTT.

Turning to this clonotype: This could be a read error, since a much larger clone is one nucleotide away. The V and J genes are TRBV20-1 and TRBJ2-7; 7 bases fit TRBD1. Germline assignment: CDR1 DFQATT and CDR2 SNEGSKA (reference sequence). This CDR3 is built from 12 residues. The CDR3 loop is CRVNRGSYEQYF. The DNA for the CDR3 is TGCAGAGTCAACAGGGGCTCCTACGAGCAGTACTTC.

In its sample, this clonotype was seen many times. The chain joins TRBV20-1 to TRBJ2-3, with D unresolved. Germline-derived CDR1 and CDR2 are DFQATT and SNEGSKA (reference sequence). V dropped 3 bases and J dropped 0 bases, with 10 bases sitting between them. The CDR3 is made up of 14 amino acids. The CDR3 is CSASVSRSTDTQYF. The CDR3, as DNA: TGCAGTGCTAGTGTATCGCGGAGCACAGATACGCAGTATTTT.

This clonotype has a count of ten or more. J is TRBJ2-2 and V is TRBV12-3 or TRBV12-4, with a possible D match to TRBD2 (5 bases). The V end was cut by 2 bases, the J end by 3 bases, with 7 bases between. The length of the CDR3 is 14 residues. The DNA of the CDR3 is TGTGCCAGCAGTTTATCGGGGTACACCGGGGAGCTGTTTTTT. Translation: CASSLSGYTGELFF.

This clonotype occurred many times. This rearrangement joins TRBV4-2 to TRBJ1-2; unclear D gene. The CDR3 loop spans 12 amino acids. Germline-derived CDR1 and CDR2 are LGHNA and YNFKEQ. The germline V and J ends were trimmed by 4 bases and 8 bases, with 11 bases remaining between them. CDR3 residues: CASSLEPGGYTF. The CDR3 DNA follows: TGTGCCAGCAGCCTGGAACCGGGGGGCTACACCTTC.

This clonotype was observed many times. This chain joins TRBV7-2 and TRBJ2-7; D is uncertain. V lost 5 bases to trimming and J lost 5 bases, with 13 bases between them. The CDR3 totals 13 residues. Looked up from germline, CDR1 is SGHTA and CDR2 is FQGNSA. CDR3 loop: CASSRMSSHEQYF. Here the CDR3 DNA reads TGTGCCAGCAGCCGAATGTCCAGTCACGAGCAGTACTTC.

This chain links TRBV11-2 with TRBJ1-1; D unresolved. The germline CDR1 and CDR2 sequences are SGHAT and FQNNGV. V gave up 1 base and J gave up 5 bases, with 8 bases separating them. The CDR3 length is 13 residues. Here the CDR3 DNA reads TGTGCCAGCAGCTTAGGCTTGGGGACTGAAGCTTTCTTT. This sequence encodes CASSLGLGTEAFF.

For this clonotype: One base away lies a much larger clone, so this may be a sequencing read error. This chain connects TRBV20-1 to TRBJ2-7, with 9 bases that match TRBD2. Germline V lookup: CDR1 DFQATT, CDR2 SNEGSKA (reference sequence). The CDR3 loop spans 14 amino acids. The CDR3 region is CGARGVSGSYEQYF. The CDR3 nucleotides are TGCGGTGCTAGGGGGGTTAGCGGGAGCTACGAGCAGTACTTC.